These 32 T cell receptor beta chains were sequenced from one sample in a study of cytomegalovirus exposure and HLA in healthy donors. Sequencing was performed with immunoSEQ multiplex PCR; in TCRdb, only in-frame clones are kept and a portion is missing. The data contain 71,000 or so clones, around 94% of them singletons. The sequencing input was PBMCs. Receptors originate from a woman in her late teens or twenties in good health and CMV-seropositive.

The chain combines TRBV5-4 with TRBJ2-6; D is possibly TRBD2 (7 bases). CDR3 length: 17 residues. Trimming took 4 bases from V and 7 from J, leaving 21 bases between them. In germline, CDR1 is SGHNT, CDR2 YYREEE (reference sequence). The DNA for the CDR3 is TGTGCCAGCAGCGGGTCATCGGGGGGCTATTCCGCCAACGTCCTGACTTTC. The encoded protein is CASSGSSGGYSANVLTF.

The rearrangement joins TRBV4-3 to TRBJ2-3, with D maybe TRBD2 (7 bases). The germline gives CDR1 LGHNA, CDR2 YSLEER. V lost 0 bases and J 6 bases, leaving 22 bases between the germline ends. This CDR3 is built from 18 residues. CDR3 sequence (DNA): TGCGCCAGCAGCCAAGAAGGGGTTGTGGGGGGGCAAGTGGATACGCAGTATTTT. Its protein product is CASSQEGVVGGQVDTQYF.

V and J are TRBV6-6 and TRBJ1-1; D may be TRBD1 (5 bases). V was clipped by 2 bases and J by 4 bases, with 11 bases between them. Germline CDR1 is MNHNY and CDR2 is SVGAGI (reference sequence). The CDR3 contains 14 residues. Here the CDR3 DNA reads TGTGCCAGCAGTTACGCAGGGCTGGGCACTGAAGCTTTCTTT. Translating gives CASSYAGLGTEAFF.

This chain joins TRBV7-9 and TRBJ1-2; 8 bases agree with TRBD1. J was trimmed by 0 bases and V by 6 bases; bases with no gene match: 3. From germline, CDR1 is SEHNR and CDR2 FQNEAQ (reference sequence). This CDR3 is 14 amino acids long. CDR3 nucleotides: TGTGCCAGCAGTCGGACAGGGCCTAACTATGGCTACACCTTC. Protein product: CASSRTGPNYGYTF.

The table lists this clone with a few counts. Here the CDR3 DNA reads TGCAGCGCCGGACAGGCCCAAGAGACCCAGTACTTC. It codes for CSAGQAQETQYF. V is TRBV29-1 and J is TRBJ2-5; 7 nucleotides line up with TRBD1. V lost 7 bases to trimming and J lost 1 base; unmatched junction nucleotides: 3. This CDR3 region has 12 residues. The germline CDR1 and CDR2 sequences are SQVTM and ANQGSEA.

The rearrangement links TRBV7-9 to TRBJ1-1, with a possible D match to TRBD1 (6 bases). The V end was cut by 4 bases, the J end by 11 bases, with 17 bases between. Looked up from germline, CDR1 is SEHNR and CDR2 is FQNEAQ (reference sequence). This CDR3 comprises 13 residues. The CDR3 nucleotides read TGTGCCAGCAGCTCAAATCAGGGGCTTAATGCTTTCTTT. It specifies CASSSNQGLNAFF.

The CDR3 here is CASSRTGPNEQYF. CDR3 coding DNA: TGTGCCAGCAGTCGGACAGGGCCTAACGAGCAGTACTTC. The rearrangement links TRBV6-5 to TRBJ2-7; TRBD1 matches 8 bases. The germline V gene has CDR1 MNHEY and CDR2 SVGAGI. CDR3 length: 13 amino acids. V trimming: 5 bases; J trimming: 5 bases; junction bases outside the gene matches: 5.

The V gene is TRBV11-3, the J gene TRBJ1-3; D is ambiguous. The V and J ends lost 5 bases and 4 bases respectively, with 15 bases between them. The CDR3 is made up of 15 amino acids. Germline V gives CDR1 SGHNT, CDR2 YENEEA. CDR3 sequence: CASSPMEVGGNTIYF. DNA for the CDR3: TGTGCCAGCAGCCCCATGGAGGTGGGCGGAAACACCATATATTTT. Supplemented by reference TRBV11-3 and TRBJ1-3, the full variable domain reads EAGVVQSPRYKIIEKKQPVAFWCNPISGHNTLYWYLQNLGQGPELLIRYENEEAVDDSQLPKDRFSAERLKGVDSTLKIQPAELGDSAVYLCASSPMEVGGNTIYFGEGSWLTVV.

This chain uses TRBV9 with TRBJ2-3; 7 bases map to TRBD2. The CDR3 sequence is 13 residues long. The V and J ends lost 4 bases and 4 bases, in that order; junction bases with no gene match: 3. Germline V gene data show CDR1 as SGDLS and CDR2 as YYNGEE. The CDR3 region is CASSTGLADTQYF. The CDR3 region has the DNA TGTGCCAGCAGCACAGGACTAGCAGATACGCAGTATTTT.

This clone came up once. This chain joins TRBV5-5 and TRBJ1-1, with D hard to call. CDR3 length equals 13 residues. Germline V CDR1 and CDR2: SGHKS, YYEKEE (reference sequence). Trimming shortened V by 2 bases and J by 0 bases, and 5 bases separated the two germline ends. CDR3 bases: TGTGCCAGCAGCTTTTATATGAACACTGAAGCTTTCTTT. This codes for CASSFYMNTEAFF.

V is TRBV28 and J is TRBJ2-7, with D possibly being TRBD1 (7 bases). The V gene lost 5 bases and the J gene lost 2 bases, with 16 bases spanning the gap. The length of the CDR3 is 15 residues. Germline V gives CDR1 MDHEN, CDR2 SYDVKM. The CDR3 DNA follows: TGTGCCAGCAGTCGATGGGGGGACAGAGCCTACGAGCAGTACTTC. It is translated as CASSRWGDRAYEQYF.

The V and J genes are TRBV2 and TRBJ1-1; D is perhaps TRBD1 (5 bases). The germline V gene has CDR1 SNHLY and CDR2 FYNNEI. Trimming cost V 4 bases and J 4 bases, with 16 bases left between them. The CDR3 is 15 residues long. CDR3 residues: CASSVAGPSSTEAFF. CDR3 sequence (DNA): TGTGCCAGCAGTGTTGCGGGGCCGTCGAGCACTGAAGCTTTCTTT.

This chain joins TRBV9 and TRBJ2-3; TRBD2 might be the D (6 bases). V lost 0 bases to trimming and J lost 1 base, with 12 bases between them. Per the germline V gene, CDR1 is SGDLS and CDR2 is YYNGEE. This CDR3 region has 16 residues. The CDR3 loop is CASSVGAGRRTDTQYF. CDR3 sequence (DNA): TGTGCCAGCAGCGTAGGGGCCGGGAGACGCACAGATACGCAGTATTTT.

The rearrangement uses TRBV7-3 and TRBJ2-2; 7 bases fit TRBD2. CDR3 size: 17 residues. V gave up 1 base and J gave up 6 bases; unmatched junction bases: 11. In germline, CDR1 is SGHTA, CDR2 FQGTGA. The CDR3 here is CASSLRVGGGGSGELFF. The CDR3 DNA follows: TGTGCCAGCAGCTTAAGGGTTGGCGGGGGAGGTTCCGGGGAGCTGTTTTTT.

The rearrangement joins TRBV19 to TRBJ1-2; D possibly corresponds to TRBD1 (6 bases). V lost 3 bases to trimming and J lost 5 bases, with 13 bases between them. Germline lookup yields CDR1 LNHDA and CDR2 SQIVND (reference sequence). The CDR3 contains 14 residues. The CDR3 coding sequence is TGTGCCAGTAGTATCGCAGGGGCCGCTTATGGCTACACCTTC. Amino acid sequence: CASSIAGAAYGYTF.

The CDR3, as DNA: TGTGCCAGCAGCGTAGCACAGGGCCTTAGCACAGATACGCAGTATTTT. Translating gives CASSVAQGLSTDTQYF. V and J are TRBV9 and TRBJ2-3; possibly TRBD1 for D (6 bases). This CDR3 is 16 amino acids long. Germline CDR1 reads SGDLS; CDR2 reads YYNGEE. The V and J ends lost 0 bases and 0 bases respectively, with 11 bases between them.

CDR3 in amino acids: CASGFRGGRNTGELFF. The CDR3 DNA follows: TGTGCTAGTGGTTTTCGAGGAGGGCGAAACACCGGGGAGCTGTTTTTT. The chain links TRBV12-5 to TRBJ2-2, with a tentative D call TRBD2 (6 bases). Germline V gene sequence: CDR1 LGHNT, CDR2 FRNRAP. V was clipped by 3 bases and J by 2 bases, with 13 bases between them. The CDR3 contains 16 residues.

The chain combines TRBV6-5 with TRBJ1-5, with D perhaps TRBD1 (5 bases). The CDR3 consists of 15 residues. The V end lost 4 bases, the J end lost 1 base, and 11 bases lay between the germline ends. Germline V CDR1 and CDR2: MNHEY, SVGAGI. CDR3 sequence reads: CASSSSWGSNQPQHF. In DNA, the CDR3 is TGTGCCAGCAGTTCCAGTTGGGGCAGCAATCAGCCCCAGCATTTT.

The CDR3: CASQTSSYEQYF. For the CDR3, the DNA is TGTGCCAGCCAAACCAGCTCCTACGAGCAGTACTTC. The V call is TRBV6-1, the J call TRBJ2-7; D ambiguous. The CDR3 spans 12 residues. The V gene lost 8 bases and the J gene lost 0 bases, with 8 bases spanning the gap. Germline V gene data show CDR1 as MNHNS and CDR2 as SASEGT.

The chain links TRBV7-9 to TRBJ1-1, with D possibly being TRBD1 (6 bases). V gave up 5 bases and J gave up 10 bases, with 20 bases separating them. The V gene's germline CDR1 is SEHNR and CDR2 FQNEAQ (reference sequence). The CDR3 runs 14 residues. Here the CDR3 reads CASSTGGGAGRAFF. The DNA for the CDR3 is TGTGCCAGCAGCACAGGAGGGGGGGCAGGGCGAGCTTTCTTT.

The sample holds a few counts of this clone. The chain couples TRBV2 to TRBJ2-7; 7 bases align to TRBD1. Trimming removed 4 bases from V and 6 bases from J; junction bases left unmatched: 6. CDR1 SNHLY and CDR2 FYNNEI come from the germline V gene. This CDR3 is 13 amino acids long. CDR3 sequence: CASSVDRESEQYF. CDR3 in DNA: TGTGCCAGCAGTGTAGACAGGGAATCCGAGCAGTACTTC.

The CDR3 nucleotides are TGCGCCAGCAGCTTGGTGACAGGGAGCAATCAGCCCCAGCATTTT. Translated, it gives CASSLVTGSNQPQHF. The rearrangement joins TRBV5-1 to TRBJ1-5; 7 nucleotides line up with TRBD1. With V trimmed by 0 bases and J by 1 base, 1 base remained unmatched. Germline values: CDR1 SGHRS, CDR2 YFSETQ. This CDR3 is 15 amino acids long. Full variable domain (missing parts from reference TRBV5-1 and TRBJ1-5): KAGVTQTPRYLIKTRGQQVTLSCSPISGHRSVSWYQQTPGQGLQFLFEYFSETQRNKGNFPGRFSGRQFSNSRSEMNVSTLELGDSALYLCASSLVTGSNQPQHFGDGTRLSIL.

The gene calls are TRBV19 and TRBJ1-1, with no clear D. The V end was cut by 3 bases, the J end by 5 bases, with 10 bases between. Germline CDR1 and CDR2: LNHDA and SQIVND (reference sequence). The CDR3 consists of 13 residues. The CDR3 DNA reads as TGTGCCAGTAGTATTAGCTTTGGAACTGAAGCTTTCTTT. Protein: CASSISFGTEAFF. The entire variable domain, with the rest obtained from reference TRBV19 and TRBJ1-1, is as follows: DGGITQSPKYLFRKEGQNVTLSCEQNLNHDAMYWYRQDPGQGLRLIYYSQIVNDFQKGDIAEGYSVSREKKESFPLTVTSAQKNPTAFYLCASSISFGTEAFFGQGTRLTVV.

This chain connects TRBV7-9 to TRBJ1-1, with a possible D match to TRBD1 (5 bases). Germline V lookup: CDR1 SEHNR, CDR2 FQNEAQ (reference sequence). The CDR3 length is 17 residues. V lost 1 base to trimming and J lost 1 base, with 16 bases between them. The CDR3 nucleotides are TGTGCCAGCAGCTTAGAATGGGTCAGGGAAGGGAACACTGAAGCTTTCTTT. This translates into CASSLEWVREGNTEAFF.

J is TRBJ1-3 and V is TRBV9, with 8 bases matching TRBD1. J was trimmed by 2 bases and V by 2 bases; bases with no gene match: 6. Germline CDR1 reads SGDLS; CDR2 reads YYNGEE. This CDR3 spans 16 amino acids. The CDR3 DNA follows: TGTGCCAGCAGCGTTGGTCAGGGGGCGCCTGGAAACACCATATATTTT. Translating gives CASSVGQGAPGNTIYF.

Comments on this clone: Within the sample, other DNA sequences also encode this same CDR3. The V and J genes are TRBV6-5 and TRBJ2-7, with a tentative D call TRBD2 (6 bases). With 5 bases removed from V and 6 bases from J, the gap between germline ends came to 17 bases. The V gene's germline CDR1 is MNHEY and CDR2 SVGAGI. This CDR3 has 14 amino acids. CDR3 DNA sequence: TGTGCCAGCAGTCGGACGGGGGAGTTCGGCGAGCAGTACTTC. This codes for CASSRTGEFGEQYF.

The chain is built from TRBV7-9 and TRBJ2-7, with 8 bases matching TRBD1. CDR3 length: 11 amino acids. Per the germline V gene, CDR1 is SEHNR and CDR2 is FQNEAQ (reference sequence). J gave up 13 bases and V 4 bases, and 6 bases lay outside the gene matches. CDR3 nucleotide sequence: TGTGCCAGCAGCTATGTGGACAGGGCATACTTC. Its translation: CASSYVDRAYF.

The gene calls are TRBV7-9 and TRBJ2-7, with no clear D. The CDR3 totals 13 residues. Trimming took off 3 bases at V and 4 bases at J, with 10 bases between the two ends. The germline gives CDR1 SEHNR, CDR2 FQNEAQ (reference sequence). The CDR3 loop reads CASSFSQTYEQYF. The CDR3 DNA reads TGTGCCAGCAGCTTTAGCCAGACTTACGAGCAGTACTTC.

The chain employs TRBV7-3 and TRBJ1-1; 8 nucleotides match TRBD1. Germline-derived CDR1 and CDR2 are SGHTA and FQGTGA. V gave up 5 bases and J gave up 4 bases; unmatched junction bases: 3. The CDR3 runs 13 residues. CDR3 protein: CASSPQGATEAFF. CDR3 DNA: TGTGCCAGCAGCCCGCAGGGGGCCACTGAAGCTTTCTTT.

The chain couples TRBV28 to TRBJ1-6; D uncertain. V lost 2 bases to trimming and J lost 10 bases, with 6 bases between them. The length of the CDR3 is 12 residues. Germline V gene sequence: CDR1 MDHEN, CDR2 SYDVKM. This chain's CDR3 is CASSLTSSPLHF. DNA for the CDR3: TGTGCCAGCAGTTTAACTTCGTCACCCCTCCACTTT. Full variable domain (remainder filled in from reference TRBV28 and TRBJ1-6): DVKVTQSSRYLVKRTGEKVFLECVQDMDHENMFWYRQDPGLGLRLIYFSYDVKMKEKGDIPEGYSVSREKKERFSLILESASTNQTSMYLCASSLTSSPLHFGNGTRLTVT.

The rearrangement joins TRBV18 to TRBJ2-1; maybe TRBD2 (5 bases). The CDR3 spans 15 residues. The germline V and J ends were trimmed by 6 bases and 5 bases, with 17 bases remaining between them. The germline V gene encodes CDR1 KGHSH and CDR2 LQKENI. CDR3 DNA: TGTGCCAGCTCGCCTCCCTTAGCGAACGACAATGAGCAGTTCTTC. Translation: CASSPPLANDNEQFF. The complete variable domain, with remaining parts taken from reference TRBV18 and TRBJ2-1, reads NAGVMQNPRHLVRRRGQEARLRCSPMKGHSHVYWYRQLPEEGLKFMVYLQKENIIDESGMPKERFSAEFPKEGPSILRIQQVVRGDSAAYFCASSPPLANDNEQFFGPGTRLTVL.

J is TRBJ1-5 and V is TRBV19; D unresolved. The CDR3 totals 15 residues. Germline V CDR1 and CDR2: LNHDA, SQIVND (reference sequence). V lost 4 bases to trimming and J lost 6 bases, with 16 bases between them. CDR3 region: CASSKAMEGSQPQHF. The CDR3, as DNA: TGTGCCAGTAGTAAGGCAATGGAGGGTTCTCAGCCCCAGCATTTT.